This TCR beta chain derives from a study of blood T cells in healthy people across ages. This clonotype was observed a few times. PCR was performed a second time for about 7 to 11 cycles using a sample-barcoded 5' primer and a J-beta primer mix. Each CDR3 protein is one row after TCRdb ran MiXCR on the 5' RACE reads. The table includes about 680,000 distinct CDR3 sequences, approximately 49% detected once. V was clipped by 8 bases and J by 0 bases; unmatched bases: 5. The CDR3 totals 14 residues. Germline-derived CDR1 and CDR2 are MNHEY and SVGAGI. Sequencing was performed on blood. The source of this sequence is an older woman in good health. V and J are TRBV6-5 and TRBJ1-1; 8 nucleotides align to TRBD1. CDR3 DNA sequence: TGTGCCAGCGGCCGACAGGGGATGAACACTGAAGCTTTCTTT. This translates into CASGRQGMNTEAFF.